This T cell receptor (beta chain) comes out of a study of early T cells in non-severe SARS-CoV-2 infection. Turning to the study itself: The study sequenced bulk RNA from unsorted whole blood, with chains unpaired. Points from the study as a whole: Matches to VDJdb favored anti-spike CD8 responses and missed private and CD4 specificities.

CDR1 and CDR2 from the germline V gene are MNHNY and SVGAGI (reference sequence). The CDR3 runs to 15 residues. The junction had 8 bases not matched to a gene; V was cut back by 6 bases and J by 6 bases. Tagging with unique molecular identifiers was applied to individual cDNA molecules. TCRdb re-derived calls from the 5' RACE reads in MiXCR, one entry per CDR3 protein. This table holds approximately 79,000 distinct CDR3 sequences, around 13% found once. Details on this clonotype: Its matching antigen is unknown.

The sequence came from an adult who was a healthcare worker with PCR-confirmed SARS-CoV-2 infection or an uninfected control (not recorded which). V is TRBV6-6 and J is TRBJ2-1; 10 nucleotides match TRBD2. The sequenced sample consisted of whole blood. This CDR3 is CASSLEASGSNEQFF. CDR3 nucleotide sequence: TGTGCCAGCAGCCTCGAGGCTAGCGGGAGCAATGAGCAGTTCTTC.